The entry below gives a single T cell receptor beta chain sequence along with its context. The data belong to a study of blood T cell repertoires in COVID-19. Turning to the study itself: Sample material is recorded as cDNA or gDNA derived from T cells, B-cell-depleted T cells, or PBMCs.

Profiling relied on immunoSEQ multiplex PCR, and the TCRdb table lists in-frame clones only, not all of them. The profile covers about 83,000 clones, with roughly 80% appearing a single time and roughly 16% taken by the ten largest. Germline CDR1 and CDR2: SNHLY and FYNNEI. V lost 7 bases to trimming and J lost 1 base, with 16 bases between them. This CDR3 is 15 amino acids long. The sample taken for sequencing was peripheral blood. The genes are TRBV2 and TRBJ2-5, with a possible D match to TRBD1 (5 bases). The sequence was collected from a woman aged 80 or over with acute or convalescent COVID-19. The CDR3 DNA reads TGTGCCAGCAACCCGGACCTTGGGGCCCAAGAGACCCAGTACTTC. It codes for CASNPDLGAQETQYF.